One and the same sample provided the 15 T cell receptor beta chains below, sequenced in a study of shared clonotypes between healthy human individuals. The assay was immunoSEQ multiplex PCR, and TCRdb's table has in-frame clones only and misses some. The sample consists of 2,500,000 or so clones, 90% to 95% of them appearing once. Sequencing was performed on naive CD4+ T cells from PBMCs. Subset specified: CD45RA+ positively selected. These TCRs come from a man aged 18-30 years in good health. Some clones in this sample may be carry-over from other donors' samples.

J is TRBJ2-3 and V is TRBV7-3, with D perhaps matching TRBD2 (6 bases). V was clipped by 5 bases and J by 0 bases, with 12 bases between them. In germline, CDR1 is SGHTA, CDR2 FQGTGA. The CDR3 extends over 15 amino acids. CDR3 DNA sequence: TGTGCCAGCAGCGCCATGGGGGGTAGCACAGATACGCAGTATTTT. Protein product: CASSAMGGSTDTQYF.

The rearrangement links TRBV5-4 to TRBJ2-1, with a weak D call TRBD1 (5 bases). V was clipped by 3 bases and J by 6 bases, with 19 bases between them. Germline V gene data show CDR1 as SGHNT and CDR2 as YYREEE (reference sequence). This CDR3 region has 16 residues. CDR3: CASSSAGFQSGNEQFF. CDR3 bases: TGTGCCAGCAGCTCCGCAGGGTTTCAGTCGGGCAATGAGCAGTTCTTC.

The chain carries TRBV7-2 and TRBJ2-1; 10 bases align to TRBD2. This CDR3 comprises 15 residues. The germline CDR1 and CDR2 sequences are SGHTA and FQGNSA. V dropped 1 base and J dropped 6; count of bases not matched to a gene: 3. CDR3: CASSLVAGGPNEQFF. The CDR3 coding sequence is TGTGCCAGCAGCTTAGTAGCGGGAGGTCCCAATGAGCAGTTCTTC.

This clone was picked up one time. V and J are TRBV6-5 and TRBJ1-1, with D possibly being TRBD1 (6 bases). The CDR3 contains 15 residues. Trimming pared 6 bases from V and 3 bases from J, leaving 17 bases between. Germline-derived CDR1 and CDR2 are MNHEY and SVGAGI. The CDR3, as DNA: TGTGCCAGCAGACGTTTACAGGGTGGGTACACTGAAGCTTTCTTT. It yields the protein CASRRLQGGYTEAFF.

As concerns this clone: Distinct nucleotide sequences in the sample also encode this CDR3. The genes are TRBV18 and TRBJ1-4, with D possibly matching TRBD1 (5 bases). The V gene lost 3 bases and the J gene lost 7 bases, with 9 bases spanning the gap. Germline V CDR1 and CDR2: KGHSH, LQKENI. The CDR3 has 13 amino acids. The CDR3 DNA sequence: TGTGCCAGCTCACCTGGGGGGAGTGAAAAACTGTTTTTT. It encodes CASSPGGSEKLFF.

The chain has TRBV19 and TRBJ1-1; 7 bases align to TRBD1. J lost 11 bases, V lost 5 bases, and 14 bases had no gene match. CDR1 is LNHDA, CDR2 SQIVND, per germline (reference sequence). The CDR3 length is 14 residues. The CDR3 here is CASSPRRQGLGAFF. DNA of the CDR3: TGTGCCAGTAGTCCGCGTAGACAGGGACTGGGGGCTTTCTTT.

The chain uses TRBV19 and TRBJ2-3; D is ambiguous. CDR3 size: 11 residues. The germline V and J ends were trimmed by 3 bases and 8 bases, with 6 bases remaining between them. Germline V gene sequence: CDR1 LNHDA, CDR2 SQIVND (reference sequence). The CDR3 protein is CASSILGTQYF. The DNA for the CDR3 is TGTGCCAGTAGTATTCTGGGTACGCAGTATTTT.

V gene TRBV28 combines with J gene TRBJ2-5; possibly TRBD1 for D (5 bases). The CDR3 loop spans 14 amino acids. The germline V and J ends were trimmed by 5 bases and 4 bases, with 14 bases remaining between them. Germline CDR1 reads MDHEN; CDR2 reads SYDVKM. DNA for the CDR3: TGTGCCAGCAGTACAATGCTTCAGGGAGAGACCCAGTACTTC. It yields the protein CASSTMLQGETQYF.

The gene calls are TRBV4-3 and TRBJ2-7, with D perhaps assigned TRBD1 or TRBD2 (6 bases each). This CDR3 spans 16 amino acids. Germline-derived CDR1 and CDR2 are LGHNA and YSLEER. The germline V and J ends were trimmed by 3 bases and 4 bases, with 19 bases remaining between them. CDR3 DNA: TGCGCCAGCAGCCAGGGGGTGGGGGGCGCTGGATACGAGCAGTACTTC. This codes for CASSQGVGGAGYEQYF.

The chain has TRBV9 and TRBJ2-5; 9 nucleotides align to TRBD1. The V gene end was trimmed by 3 bases and the J gene end by 4 bases; junction bases not matched to a gene: 4. This CDR3 has 14 amino acids. Germline CDR1 SGDLS, CDR2 YYNGEE. CDR3 DNA sequence: TGTGCCAGCAGCGCGGGGACAGGGCTAGAGACCCAGTACTTC. Its translation: CASSAGTGLETQYF.

The J gene is TRBJ2-2, the V gene TRBV5-1; 11 positions match TRBD1. V dropped 1 base and J dropped 3; count of bases not matched to a gene: 2. The CDR3 loop spans 16 amino acids. The V gene's germline CDR1 is SGHRS and CDR2 YFSETQ. CDR3 sequence (DNA): TGCGCCAGCAGCTTGAGGGGACAGGGGGACACCGGGGAGCTGTTTTTT. Translated: CASSLRGQGDTGELFF. The variable domain in full, completed from reference TRBV5-1 and TRBJ2-2, reads KAGVTQTPRYLIKTRGQQVTLSCSPISGHRSVSWYQQTPGQGLQFLFEYFSETQRNKGNFPGRFSGRQFSNSRSEMNVSTLELGDSALYLCASSLRGQGDTGELFFGEGSRLTVL.

The rearrangement uses TRBV28 and TRBJ1-4; no definite D call. V lost 2 bases and J lost 8, with 12 bases in between. The CDR3 has 14 residues. Germline CDR1 and CDR2: MDHEN and SYDVKM. CDR3 amino acids: CASSLQPVLEKLFF. Written as DNA, the CDR3 is TGTGCCAGCAGTTTACAGCCAGTGCTGGAAAAACTGTTTTTT.

Points on this clone: This same CDR3 is encoded by further DNA sequences in the sample. The chain recombines TRBV7-3 with TRBJ1-3; 7 nucleotides align to TRBD1. CDR1 is SGHTA, CDR2 FQGTGA, per germline. This CDR3 has 13 amino acids. J lost 7 bases, V lost 0 bases, and 0 bases had no gene match. CDR3 coding DNA: TGTGCCAGCAGCTTAACACAGGGGAACACCATATATTTT. It codes for CASSLTQGNTIYF.

This clone was detected only once. The chain joins TRBV5-1 to TRBJ2-7; possibly TRBD2 for D (6 bases). The CDR3 runs 15 residues. V shed 0 bases and J shed 4 bases, with 14 bases lying between them. Germline-derived CDR1 and CDR2 are SGHRS and YFSETQ. In nucleotides, the CDR3 is TGCGCCAGCAGCTTGGCCGGAGGGACGGCGTACGAGCAGTACTTC. Protein sequence: CASSLAGGTAYEQYF.

V usage is TRBV5-1 and J usage is TRBJ2-1; D gene uncertain. Germline assignment: CDR1 SGHRS and CDR2 YFSETQ. The CDR3 extends over 14 amino acids. Trimming took 1 base from V and 4 from J, leaving 9 bases between them. CDR3 protein: CASSLLIPYNEQFF. DNA of the CDR3: TGCGCCAGCAGCTTGTTAATCCCATACAATGAGCAGTTCTTC.